This T cell receptor beta chain was documented in a study of cytomegalovirus exposure and HLA in healthy donors. Notes on the study in general: Most TCR sequences showed up rarely, but some public TCRs showed up in many donors. That first-cohort TCR clusters tended to co-occur in the 120 or so validation repertoires was found in a later analysis.

In the case of this clone: What it recognizes is unknown.

Clones were read by immunoSEQ multiplex PCR, and TCRdb kept only the in-frame ones, dropping some. This repertoire shows roughly 130,000 clones, roughly 86% found once; its top ten account for more than 1.4%. Sequences were obtained from PBMCs. The sequence was collected from a woman aged 25 to 39 in good health and CMV-seronegative.

The CDR3 loop reads CASSREKEKLFF. The CDR3, as DNA: TGTGCCAGCAGTAGGGAGAAGGAAAAACTGTTTTTT. The V gene is TRBV2, the J gene TRBJ1-4; D is uncertain. The germline V gene encodes CDR1 SNHLY and CDR2 FYNNEI. With 5 bases removed from V and 8 bases from J, the gap between germline ends came to 9 bases. This CDR3 has 12 residues.